The rows below give T cell receptor beta chains drawn from one sample of a study of OX40 agonist ivuxolimab in advanced cancers. Only in-frame clones appear in the TCRdb table, and some are missing; sequencing was by immunoSEQ multiplex PCR. This sample has 14,000 or so clones, with approximately 77% found just once. The sequences come from CD4+ or CD8+ T cells sorted from blood, collected in a trial of the OX40 agonist ivuxolimab. The receptors come from an adult with an advanced solid tumor such as melanoma, head and neck, liver or kidney cancer. Each CDR3 is given with its conserved first and last residue. Each record gives: J gene, D gene, V gene, clone size, CDR3 protein, CDR3 DNA. A D gene is named only where the DNA matches it firmly. The size entry is marked missing in some rows and otherwise reads once, few, many or a size class.

j_gene: TRBJ2-7
d_gene: .
v_gene: TRBV11-1
abundance: few
CDR3aa: CAITLGSYEQYF
CDR3nt: TGTGCCATCACCCTAGGGTCCTACGAGCAGTACTTC

j_gene: TRBJ2-3
d_gene: .
v_gene: TRBV4-3
abundance: .
CDR3aa: CASSEREGTDTQYF
CDR3nt: TGCGCCAGTTCGGAGAGGGAAGGGACAGATACGCAGTATTTT

j_gene: TRBJ2-3
d_gene: .
v_gene: TRBV7-9
abundance: .
CDR3aa: CASSLKADTQYF
CDR3nt: TGTGCCAGCAGCTTAAAGGCAGATACGCAGTATTTT

j_gene: TRBJ1-5
d_gene: .
v_gene: TRBV18
abundance: few
CDR3aa: CASSPREVWNQPQHF
CDR3nt: TGTGCCAGCTCACCCCGGGAGGTATGGAATCAGCCCCAGCATTTT

j_gene: TRBJ2-3
d_gene: .
v_gene: TRBV2
abundance: .
CDR3aa: CASRSPGDSTDTQYF
CDR3nt: TGTGCCAGCAGGTCCCCGGGGGATAGCACAGATACGCAGTATTTT

j_gene: TRBJ1-4
d_gene: .
v_gene: TRBV21-1
abundance: .
CDR3aa: CASSAREAQLTNEKLFF
CDR3nt: TGTGCCAGCAGCGCTAGGGAAGCGCAGCTTACTAATGAAAAACTGTTTTTT

j_gene: TRBJ2-5
d_gene: .
v_gene: TRBV7-9
abundance: .
CDR3aa: CASSLEGRGLNEQYF
CDR3nt: TGTGCCAGCAGCTTAGAGGGCAGGGGCCTAAATGAGCAGTACTTC

j_gene: TRBJ2-3
d_gene: TRBD2
v_gene: TRBV6-5
abundance: .
CDR3aa: CASSYSSGGSADTQYF
CDR3nt: TGTGCCAGCAGTTACTCAAGCGGGGGGAGCGCAGATACGCAGTATTTT

j_gene: TRBJ1-1
d_gene: .
v_gene: TRBV7-8
abundance: .
CDR3aa: CASSPKGPQGGVPEAFF
CDR3nt: TGTGCCAGCAGCCCCAAGGGACCACAGGGCGGTGTTCCTGAAGCTTTCTTT

j_gene: TRBJ2-7
d_gene: TRBD2
v_gene: TRBV19
abundance: few
CDR3aa: CASRTSGEGYEQYF
CDR3nt: TGTGCCAGTCGGACTAGCGGGGAGGGCTACGAGCAGTACTTC

j_gene: TRBJ1-1
d_gene: .
v_gene: TRBV19
abundance: .
CDR3aa: CASSVLNTEAFF
CDR3nt: TGTGCCAGTAGTGTCCTGAACACTGAAGCTTTCTTT

j_gene: TRBJ2-2
d_gene: TRBD1
v_gene: TRBV5-6
abundance: .
CDR3aa: CASSLRDRGPPGELFF
CDR3nt: TGTGCCAGCAGCCTAAGGGACAGGGGGCCCCCCGGGGAGCTGTTTTTT

j_gene: TRBJ2-7
d_gene: .
v_gene: TRBV10-3
abundance: .
CDR3aa: CAISPGGYEQYF
CDR3nt: TGTGCCATCAGTCCCGGGGGCTACGAGCAGTACTTC

j_gene: TRBJ2-7
d_gene: .
v_gene: TRBV2
abundance: .
CDR3aa: CASKGYEQYF
CDR3nt: TGTGCCAGCAAGGGGTACGAGCAGTACTTC

j_gene: TRBJ2-2
d_gene: TRBD1
v_gene: TRBV28
abundance: .
CDR3aa: CASGDRLTNTGELFF
CDR3nt: TGTGCCAGCGGGGACAGACTAACGAACACCGGGGAGCTGTTTTTT

j_gene: TRBJ2-5
d_gene: TRBD1
v_gene: TRBV13
abundance: .
CDR3aa: CASSLTGGETQYF
CDR3nt: TGTGCCAGCAGCTTGACAGGGGGAGAGACCCAGTACTTC

j_gene: TRBJ1-2
d_gene: .
v_gene: TRBV27
abundance: .
CDR3aa: CASSEIPPQDGYTF
CDR3nt: TGTGCCAGCAGTGAAATCCCCCCGCAAGATGGCTACACCTTC

j_gene: TRBJ1-4
d_gene: .
v_gene: TRBV27
abundance: .
CDR3aa: CATLQGGNEKLFF
CDR3nt: TGTGCCACCTTACAGGGAGGGAATGAAAAACTGTTTTTT

j_gene: TRBJ2-1
d_gene: .
v_gene: TRBV7-9
abundance: .
CDR3aa: CASSLALVTYNEQFF
CDR3nt: TGTGCCAGCAGCTTAGCACTAGTTACCTACAATGAGCAGTTCTTC

j_gene: TRBJ1-2
d_gene: .
v_gene: TRBV6-5
abundance: .
CDR3aa: CASSYVGTQAYGYTF
CDR3nt: TGTGCCAGCAGTTACGTGGGGACCCAGGCTTATGGCTACACCTTC

j_gene: TRBJ2-7
d_gene: .
v_gene: TRBV11-2
abundance: few
CDR3aa: CASSPEDSYYEQYF
CDR3nt: TGTGCCAGCAGCCCAGAAGACAGTTACTACGAGCAGTACTTC

j_gene: TRBJ1-1
d_gene: .
v_gene: TRBV7-6
abundance: .
CDR3aa: CASSPIENTEAFF
CDR3nt: TGTGCCAGCAGCCCGATAGAGAACACTGAAGCTTTCTTT